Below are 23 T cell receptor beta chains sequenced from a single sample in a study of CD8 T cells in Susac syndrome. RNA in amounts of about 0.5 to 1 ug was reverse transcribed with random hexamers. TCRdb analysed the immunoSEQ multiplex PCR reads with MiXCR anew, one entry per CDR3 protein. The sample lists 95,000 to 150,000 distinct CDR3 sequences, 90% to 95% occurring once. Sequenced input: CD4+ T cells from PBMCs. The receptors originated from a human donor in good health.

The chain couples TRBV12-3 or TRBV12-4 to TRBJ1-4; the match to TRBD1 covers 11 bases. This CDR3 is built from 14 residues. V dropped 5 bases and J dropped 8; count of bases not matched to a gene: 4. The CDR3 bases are TGTGCCAGCAGTCCTGGACAGGGGGCGGAAAAACTGTTTTTT. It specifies CASSPGQGAEKLFF.

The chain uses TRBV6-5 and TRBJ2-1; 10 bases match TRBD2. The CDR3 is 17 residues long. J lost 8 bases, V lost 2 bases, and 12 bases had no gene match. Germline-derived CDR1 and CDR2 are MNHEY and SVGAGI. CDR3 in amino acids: CASSYPSLAGVRDEQFF. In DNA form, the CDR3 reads TGTGCCAGCAGTTACCCCTCTCTAGCGGGAGTTCGGGATGAGCAGTTCTTC.

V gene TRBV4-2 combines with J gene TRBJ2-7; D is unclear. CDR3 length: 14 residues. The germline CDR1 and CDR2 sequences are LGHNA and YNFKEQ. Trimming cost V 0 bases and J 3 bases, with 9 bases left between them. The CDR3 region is CASSQDTVDYEQYF. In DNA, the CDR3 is TGTGCCAGCAGCCAAGATACAGTGGACTACGAGCAGTACTTC.

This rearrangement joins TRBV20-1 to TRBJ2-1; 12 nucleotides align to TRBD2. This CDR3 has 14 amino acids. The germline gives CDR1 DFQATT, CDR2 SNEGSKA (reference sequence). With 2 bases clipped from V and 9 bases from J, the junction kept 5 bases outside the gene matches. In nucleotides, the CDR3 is TGCAGTGCTAGAAGACTAGCGGGAGAGATTGAGCAGTTCTTC. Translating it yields CSARRLAGEIEQFF.

In nucleotides, the CDR3 is TGTGCCAGCAGCCCCCGCGGTTCCTACGAGCAGTACTTC. Amino acids: CASSPRGSYEQYF. This chain uses TRBV7-2 with TRBJ2-7; no reliable D call. Trimming cost V 5 bases and J 1 base, with 9 bases left between them. The CDR3 extends over 13 amino acids. From germline, CDR1 is SGHTA and CDR2 FQGNSA.

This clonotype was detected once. The CDR3 sequence: CASSSSDRMNTEAFF. Here the CDR3 DNA reads TGTGCCAGCAGTTCGTCGGACAGGATGAACACTGAAGCTTTCTTT. The chain recombines TRBV27 with TRBJ1-1, with 7 bases fitting TRBD1. The CDR3 sequence is 15 residues long. Per the germline V gene, CDR1 is MNHEY and CDR2 is SMNVEV (reference sequence). With 4 bases clipped from V and 0 bases from J, the junction kept 5 bases outside the gene matches.

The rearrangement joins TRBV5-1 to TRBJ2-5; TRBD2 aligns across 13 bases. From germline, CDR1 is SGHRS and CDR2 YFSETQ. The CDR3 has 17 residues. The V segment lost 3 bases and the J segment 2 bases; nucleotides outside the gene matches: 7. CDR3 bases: TGCGCCAGCAGCTCAAACCCGGGACTAGCGGGGCAAGAGACCCAGTACTTC. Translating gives CASSSNPGLAGQETQYF.

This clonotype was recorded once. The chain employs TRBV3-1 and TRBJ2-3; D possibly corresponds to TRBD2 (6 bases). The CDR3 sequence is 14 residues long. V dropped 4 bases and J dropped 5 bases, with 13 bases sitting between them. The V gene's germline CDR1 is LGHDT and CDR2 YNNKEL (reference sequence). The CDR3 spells CASSPSGEVDTQYF. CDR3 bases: TGTGCCAGCAGCCCCTCGGGAGAGGTAGATACGCAGTATTTT.

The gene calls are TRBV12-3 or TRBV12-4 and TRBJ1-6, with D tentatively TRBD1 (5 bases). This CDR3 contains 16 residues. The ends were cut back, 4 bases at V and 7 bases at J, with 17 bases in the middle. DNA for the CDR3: TGTGCCAGCAGTTACTCAGGACTGGGGGGGAATTCACCCCTCCACTTT. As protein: CASSYSGLGGNSPLHF.

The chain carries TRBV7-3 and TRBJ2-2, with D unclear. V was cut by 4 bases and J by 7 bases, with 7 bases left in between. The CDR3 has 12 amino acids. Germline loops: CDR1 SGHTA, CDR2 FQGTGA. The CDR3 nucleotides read TGTGCCAGCAGCTCTTTTAGCGGGGAGCTGTTTTTT. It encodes CASSSFSGELFF.

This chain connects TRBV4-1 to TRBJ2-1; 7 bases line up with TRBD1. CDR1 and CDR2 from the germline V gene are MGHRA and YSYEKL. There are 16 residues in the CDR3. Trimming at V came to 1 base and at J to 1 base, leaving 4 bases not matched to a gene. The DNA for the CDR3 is TGCGCCAGCAGCCAAGGGAACAGGGGATCCTACAATGAGCAGTTCTTC. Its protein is CASSQGNRGSYNEQFF.

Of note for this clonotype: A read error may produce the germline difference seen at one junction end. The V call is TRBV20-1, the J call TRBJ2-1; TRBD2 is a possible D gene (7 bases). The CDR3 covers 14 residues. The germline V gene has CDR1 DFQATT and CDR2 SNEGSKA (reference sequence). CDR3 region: CSARDRRGGDSERF. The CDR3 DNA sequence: TGCAGTGCTAGAGATCGGAGGGGGGGCGACAGTGAAAGGTTC.

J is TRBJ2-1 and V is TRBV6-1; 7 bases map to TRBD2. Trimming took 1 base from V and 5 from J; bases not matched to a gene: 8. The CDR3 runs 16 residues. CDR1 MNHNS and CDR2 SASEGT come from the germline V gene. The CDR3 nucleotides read TGTGCCAGCAGTGAAGTGGGAGGGAGGGCCAACAATGAGCAGTTCTTC. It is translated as CASSEVGGRANNEQFF.

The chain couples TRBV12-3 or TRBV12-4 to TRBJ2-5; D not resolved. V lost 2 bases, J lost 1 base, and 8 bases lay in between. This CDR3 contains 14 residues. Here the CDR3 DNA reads TGTGCCAGCAGTTTAAACAGCGTCCAAGAGACCCAGTACTTC. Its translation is CASSLNSVQETQYF.

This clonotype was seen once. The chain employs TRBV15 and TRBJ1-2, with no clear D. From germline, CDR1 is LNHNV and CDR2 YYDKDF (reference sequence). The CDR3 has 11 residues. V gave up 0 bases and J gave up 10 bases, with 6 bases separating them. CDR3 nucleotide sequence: TGTGCCACCAGCAGAGATGGGATCTACACCTTC. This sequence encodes CATSRDGIYTF. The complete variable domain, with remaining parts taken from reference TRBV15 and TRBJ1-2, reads DAMVIQNPRYQVTQFGKPVTLSCSQTLNHNVMYWYQQKSSQAPKLLFHYYDKDFNNEADTPDNFQSRRPNTSFCFLDIRSPGLGDTAMYLCATSRDGIYTFGSGTRLTVV.

The CDR3 region is CASSISSVAGRVEQFF. CDR3 nucleotides: TGTGCCAGTAGTATATCATCGGTAGCGGGACGGGTTGAGCAGTTCTTC. The rearrangement uses TRBV19 and TRBJ2-1; 8 bases match TRBD2. J lost 9 bases, V lost 2 bases, and 12 bases had no gene match. The CDR3 covers 16 residues. Germline values: CDR1 LNHDA, CDR2 SQIVND (reference sequence). Full variable domain (rest looked up from reference TRBV19 and TRBJ2-1): DGGITQSPKYLFRKEGQNVTLSCEQNLNHDAMYWYRQDPGQGLRLIYYSQIVNDFQKGDIAEGYSVSREKKESFPLTVTSAQKNPTAFYLCASSISSVAGRVEQFFGPGTRLTVL.

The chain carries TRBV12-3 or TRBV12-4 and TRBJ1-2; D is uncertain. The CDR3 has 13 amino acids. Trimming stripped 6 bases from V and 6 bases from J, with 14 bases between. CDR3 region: CASRPLGVDGYTF. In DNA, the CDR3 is TGTGCCAGCAGGCCCTTAGGAGTTGATGGCTACACCTTC.

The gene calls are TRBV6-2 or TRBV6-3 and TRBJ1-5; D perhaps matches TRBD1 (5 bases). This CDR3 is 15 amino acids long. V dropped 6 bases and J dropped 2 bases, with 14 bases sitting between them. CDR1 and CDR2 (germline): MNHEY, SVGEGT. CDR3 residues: CASSRTGLGNQPQHF. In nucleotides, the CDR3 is TGTGCCAGCAGCCGTACAGGATTAGGCAATCAGCCCCAGCATTTT.

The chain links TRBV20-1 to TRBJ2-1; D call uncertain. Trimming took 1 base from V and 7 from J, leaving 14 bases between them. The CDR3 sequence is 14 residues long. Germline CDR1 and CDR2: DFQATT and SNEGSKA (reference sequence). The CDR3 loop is CSARGLIFSNEQFF. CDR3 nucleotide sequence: TGCAGTGCTAGAGGACTCATATTTTCAAATGAGCAGTTCTTC.

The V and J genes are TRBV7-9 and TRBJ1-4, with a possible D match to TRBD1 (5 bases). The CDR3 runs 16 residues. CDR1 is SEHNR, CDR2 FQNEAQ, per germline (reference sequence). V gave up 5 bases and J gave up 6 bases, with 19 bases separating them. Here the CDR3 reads CASSPGPLLSHEKLFF. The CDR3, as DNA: TGTGCCAGCAGCCCGGGGCCTTTACTATCTCATGAAAAACTGTTTTTT.

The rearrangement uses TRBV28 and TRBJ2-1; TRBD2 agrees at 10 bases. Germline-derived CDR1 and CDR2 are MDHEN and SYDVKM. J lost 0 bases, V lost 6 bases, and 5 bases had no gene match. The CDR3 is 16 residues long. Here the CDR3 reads CASSWTSGPSYNEQFF. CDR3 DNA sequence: TGTGCCAGCAGCTGGACTAGCGGCCCCTCCTACAATGAGCAGTTCTTC.

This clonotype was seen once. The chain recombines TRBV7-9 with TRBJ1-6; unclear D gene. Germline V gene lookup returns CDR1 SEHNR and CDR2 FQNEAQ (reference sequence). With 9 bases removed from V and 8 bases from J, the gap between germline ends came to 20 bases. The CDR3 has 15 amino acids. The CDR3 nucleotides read TGTGCCAGTTCCGCCCACGGGCCCGGGGATTCACCCCTCCACTTT. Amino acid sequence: CASSAHGPGDSPLHF.

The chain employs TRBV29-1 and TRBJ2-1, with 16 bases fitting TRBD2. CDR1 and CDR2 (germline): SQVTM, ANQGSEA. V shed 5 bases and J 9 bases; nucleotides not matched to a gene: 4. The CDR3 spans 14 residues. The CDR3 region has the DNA TGCAGCGTTAAGGGGACTAGCGGGAGGGTTGAGCAGTTCTTC. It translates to CSVKGTSGRVEQFF.